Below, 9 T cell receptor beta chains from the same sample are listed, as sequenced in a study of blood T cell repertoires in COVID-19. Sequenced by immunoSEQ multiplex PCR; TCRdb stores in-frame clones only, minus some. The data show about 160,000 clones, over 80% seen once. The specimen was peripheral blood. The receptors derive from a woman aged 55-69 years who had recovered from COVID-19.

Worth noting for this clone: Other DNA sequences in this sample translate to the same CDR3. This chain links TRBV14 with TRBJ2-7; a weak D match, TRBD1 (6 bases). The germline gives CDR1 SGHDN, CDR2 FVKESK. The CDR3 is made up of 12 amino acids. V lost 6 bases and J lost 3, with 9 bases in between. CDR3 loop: CASSSQGYEQYF. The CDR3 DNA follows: TGTGCCAGCAGTTCACAGGGCTACGAGCAGTACTTC.

In DNA, the CDR3 is TGTGCCTGGAGTTCCAGGCAGGGGGAAGGATACGGTCAGCCCCAGCATTTT. This codes for CAWSSRQGEGYGQPQHF. The gene calls are TRBV30 and TRBJ1-5; TRBD1 matches at 7 bases. CDR1 and CDR2 from the germline V gene are GTSNPN and SVGIG (reference sequence). The CDR3 is made up of 17 amino acids. V shed 2 bases, J shed 6 bases, and the junction held 16 bases outside the gene matches.

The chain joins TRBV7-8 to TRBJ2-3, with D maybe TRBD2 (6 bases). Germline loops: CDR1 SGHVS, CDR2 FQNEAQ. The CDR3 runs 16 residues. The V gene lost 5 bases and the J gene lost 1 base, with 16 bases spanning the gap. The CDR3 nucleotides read TGTGCCAGCAGCCTTTTAGCGGACGGGGGCACAGATACGCAGTATTTT. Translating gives CASSLLADGGTDTQYF.

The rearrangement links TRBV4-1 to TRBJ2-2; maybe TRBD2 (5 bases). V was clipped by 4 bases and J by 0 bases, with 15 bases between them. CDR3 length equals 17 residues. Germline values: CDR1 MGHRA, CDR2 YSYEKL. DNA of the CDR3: TGCGCCAGCAGCCCTGGAGGCAGGCCCCCGAACACCGGGGAGCTGTTTTTT. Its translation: CASSPGGRPPNTGELFF.

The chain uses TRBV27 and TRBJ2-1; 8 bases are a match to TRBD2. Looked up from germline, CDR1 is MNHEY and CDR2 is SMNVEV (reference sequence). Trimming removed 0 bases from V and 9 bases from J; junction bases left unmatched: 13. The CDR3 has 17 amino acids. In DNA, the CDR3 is TGTGCCAGCAGTTTATCCTTGGGGTCGGGGGGGGCCGCTGAGCAGTTCTTC. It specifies CASSLSLGSGGAAEQFF.

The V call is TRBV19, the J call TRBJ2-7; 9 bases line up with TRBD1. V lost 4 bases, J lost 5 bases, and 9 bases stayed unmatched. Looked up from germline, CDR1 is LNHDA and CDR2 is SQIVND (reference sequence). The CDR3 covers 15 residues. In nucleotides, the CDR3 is TGTGCCAGTAGTACGCCGGGACAGGGTAATAACGAGCAGTACTTC. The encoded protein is CASSTPGQGNNEQYF.

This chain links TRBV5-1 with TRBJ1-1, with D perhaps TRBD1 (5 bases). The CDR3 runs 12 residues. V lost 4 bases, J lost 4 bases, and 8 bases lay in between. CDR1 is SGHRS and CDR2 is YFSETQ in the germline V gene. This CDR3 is CASSTGGTEAFF. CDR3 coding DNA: TGCGCCAGCAGCACGGGGGGCACTGAAGCTTTCTTT. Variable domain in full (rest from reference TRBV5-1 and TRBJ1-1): KAGVTQTPRYLIKTRGQQVTLSCSPISGHRSVSWYQQTPGQGLQFLFEYFSETQRNKGNFPGRFSGRQFSNSRSEMNVSTLELGDSALYLCASSTGGTEAFFGQGTRLTVV.

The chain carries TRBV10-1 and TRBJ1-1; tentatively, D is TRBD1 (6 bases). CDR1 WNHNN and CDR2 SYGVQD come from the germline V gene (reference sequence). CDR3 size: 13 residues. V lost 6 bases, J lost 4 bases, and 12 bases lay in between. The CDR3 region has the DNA TGCGCCAGCAGCGGGGGGCTCAGCACTGAAGCTTTCTTT. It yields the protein CASSGGLSTEAFF.

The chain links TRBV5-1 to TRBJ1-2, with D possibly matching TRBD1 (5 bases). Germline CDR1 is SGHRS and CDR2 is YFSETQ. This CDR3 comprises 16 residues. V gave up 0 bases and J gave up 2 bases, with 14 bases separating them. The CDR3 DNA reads TGCGCCAGCAGCTTGGCCTTAACAGGAGCCAACTATGGCTACACCTTC. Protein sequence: CASSLALTGANYGYTF.